The sequence of this T cell receptor beta chain was determined in a study of response to subunit inactivated influenza vaccine. Study-wide findings and caveats: A suggestion made by the authors is that each seasonal influenza vaccination recruits few new T cells.

V was trimmed by 5 bases and J by 4 bases, leaving 17 bases between them. Germline CDR1 reads LNHNV; CDR2 reads YYDKDF (reference sequence). The CDR3 runs 15 residues. A few counts support this clonotype. Its cognate antigen is unknown. MiXCR, run by TCRdb on the RT-PCR reads, gives a single entry per CDR3 protein. Of approximately 520,000 distinct CDR3 sequences in the sample, about 25% were seen once. The sample in question was CD4+ T cells sorted from PBMCs, obtained around 5 days after vaccination. The clonotype was recovered from a man aged 50-60 years who received an inactivated influenza vaccine. The V call is TRBV15, the J call TRBJ1-1, with D tentatively TRBD1 (5 bases). CDR3 region: CATSEEKGFITEAFF. The CDR3 DNA reads TGTGCCACCAGCGAGGAGAAGGGGTTCATCACTGAAGCTTTCTTT.